This TCR beta chain originates from a study of blood T cell repertoires in COVID-19 (dated by TCRdb to the early 2020s). Study-wide context: Samples from collaborators originated in the United States, Italy and Spain and spanned both the acute and convalescent phases of COVID-19. The samples were drawn from the first 160 participants of the ongoing ImmuneRACE study and from some 1,300 subjects provided by 6 global collaborators. A de-identified subject ID, COVID-19 status, age in years and sex were almost always included in the sample metadata. Where available, HLA class I and class II types were obtained from metadata supplied by the sample provider rather than from assay-based typing. The material from the prospective study consisted of cDNA or gDNA derived from T cells, B-cell-depleted T cells, or PBMCs. Subjects who had been exposed to COVID-19, were actively infected with it, or had recovered from it provided the deeply sampled blood TCRbeta repertoires that made up the dataset. The repertoires were released in a freely available public database intended as a resource for research on the immune response to SARS-CoV-2.

TCRbeta CDR3 regions were amplified from genomic DNA by means of the immunoSEQ Assay, a bias-controlled multiplex PCR. Concerning the study's data processing: The number of nucleated cells in each sample was estimated by amplification of reference gene primers within the assay. To quantify the absolute abundance of each unique TCRbeta CDR3 rearrangement, sequence reads were collapsed and filtered. For each sample, productive Simpson clonality was calculated as the square root of Simpson's diversity index across productive rearrangements. The table comes from immuneACCESS by way of TCRdb, which keeps in-frame sequences with V and J called. Part of the clones is missing from these tables; in studies checked, under half for an unresolved V gene and the rest for unknown reasons. That table gives V, J and clone size, and the DNA gave D and trimming. Present in this sample are roughly 250,000 clones, roughly 88% of which were seen just once. 2% to 2.5% of the sample is held by the ten biggest clonotypes.

The research as a whole found: The amount of clinical and demographic metadata varied by source and participant and was provided uncurated.

Samples from volunteer blood donors who had recovered from COVID-19 were contributed by a second Seattle source. The collaborating institutions used their own protocols to collect whole blood in K2EDTA tubes. For TCRbeta analysis, collaborators shipped samples as frozen whole blood, isolated PBMCs, or DNA extracted from either of those sample types. Concerning this clone itself: Its recognized antigen is unknown. Per-nucleotide qualities are absent, and no much larger clonotype sits a single base away.

Source material: peripheral blood. The clonotype was recovered from a woman aged 40-49 years who had recovered from COVID-19.

The DNA sequence reads TGTGCCAGCAGCTTAGGCGGGGGGGCGTACAATGAGCAGTTCTTC. Translated, it reads CASSLGGGAYNEQFF. The chain joins TRBV7-6 to TRBJ2-1; 9 bases in the middle match TRBD2. Inclusive of the bounding cysteine and phenylalanine, the CDR3 is 15 residues long. The kept DNA is CDR3 alone, 45 bases in frame from the first base. At the junction V is shortened by 1 base and J by 4 bases; bases outside the gene matches: 2. The germline V gene provides CDR1 SGHVS and CDR2 FNYEAQ.